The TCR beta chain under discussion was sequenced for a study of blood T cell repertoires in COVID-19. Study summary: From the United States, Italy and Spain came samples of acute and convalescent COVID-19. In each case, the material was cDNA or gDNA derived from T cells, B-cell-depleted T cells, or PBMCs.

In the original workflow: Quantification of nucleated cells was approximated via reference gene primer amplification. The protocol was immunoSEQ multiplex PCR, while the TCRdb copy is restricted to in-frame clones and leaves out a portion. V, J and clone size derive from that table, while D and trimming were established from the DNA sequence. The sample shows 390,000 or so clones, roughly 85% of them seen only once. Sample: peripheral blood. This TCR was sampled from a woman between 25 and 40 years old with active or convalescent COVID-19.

CDR3 amino acids: CSVEDRGSVTYNEQFF. DNA for the CDR3: TGCAGCGTTGAAGACCGCGGGAGTGTCACCTACAATGAGCAGTTCTTC. The chain links TRBV29-1 to TRBJ2-1; 7 bases map to TRBD2. Germline V CDR1 and CDR2: SQVTM, ANQGSEA. The J segment lost 2 bases and the V segment lost 0 bases, leaving 7 bases of the junction unmatched. This CDR3 has 16 residues.